Below, 32 T cell receptor beta chains from the same sample are listed, as sequenced in a study of cytomegalovirus exposure and HLA in healthy donors. The PCR ran on 60 Vbeta and 13 Jbeta primers. Only in-frame clones appear in the TCRdb table, and some are missing; sequencing was by immunoSEQ multiplex PCR. The table has 150,000 or so clones, roughly 80% seen once. Sequencing was done on a sample of PBMCs. These TCRs come from a man aged 30 to 45 in good health and CMV-seropositive.

This clone was found a few times. The chain is built from TRBV23-1 and TRBJ2-7; 8 positions agree with TRBD2. TRBV23-1 has ORF status, its function being uncertain. The V and J ends lost 4 bases and 3 bases, in that order; junction bases with no gene match: 14. The CDR3 runs 17 residues. The CDR3, as DNA: TGCGCCAGCAGTCCAATCCCTCTCCGGGAGGGGGTCTACGAGCAGTACTTC. Encoded protein: CASSPIPLREGVYEQYF.

The chain uses TRBV27 and TRBJ1-1, with D maybe TRBD1 (6 bases). The CDR3 runs 14 residues. Looked up from germline, CDR1 is MNHEY and CDR2 is SMNVEV (reference sequence). V was clipped by 7 bases and J by 1 base, with 13 bases between them. The CDR3 region has the DNA TGTGCCAGCACTACACAGGGCGCGAACACTGAAGCTTTCTTT. Protein sequence: CASTTQGANTEAFF.

This clone was seen just once. V gene TRBV7-9 combines with J gene TRBJ2-2, with D unclear. Trimming removed 4 bases at V and 0 bases at J, with 18 bases between. The germline gives CDR1 SEHNR, CDR2 FQNEAQ (reference sequence). This CDR3 has 18 amino acids. CDR3 bases: TGTGCCAGCAGCTCCATGGGCCTCTCGGCTACGAACACCGGGGAGCTGTTTTTT. Translating gives CASSSMGLSATNTGELFF.

The chain couples TRBV2 to TRBJ1-5; TRBD1 matches at 10 bases. The CDR3 loop spans 16 amino acids. In germline, CDR1 is SNHLY, CDR2 FYNNEI. Trimming took 6 bases from V and 3 from J; bases not matched to a gene: 8. In nucleotides, the CDR3 is TGTGCCAGCAGGGGCTGGGGGACAGGGGACAATCAGCCCCAGCATTTT. It specifies CASRGWGTGDNQPQHF.

This clone was recorded a few times. The chain recombines TRBV6-5 with TRBJ1-1; 7 bases match TRBD1. The CDR3 has 14 residues. The germline gives CDR1 MNHEY, CDR2 SVGAGI. The J segment lost 1 base and the V segment lost 2 bases, leaving 1 base of the junction unmatched. The chain's CDR3 is CASSYGTANTEAFF. The CDR3 nucleotides are TGTGCCAGCAGTTACGGGACAGCGAACACTGAAGCTTTCTTT.

The J gene is TRBJ2-7, the V gene TRBV14, with D perhaps matching TRBD1 (6 bases). CDR3 length: 16 amino acids. Germline lookup yields CDR1 SGHDN and CDR2 FVKESK. With 1 base removed from V and 4 bases from J, the gap between germline ends came to 17 bases. CDR3 residues: CASSQGIGRGGYEQYF. CDR3 nucleotide sequence: TGTGCCAGCAGCCAAGGTATCGGCAGGGGTGGGTACGAGCAGTACTTC.

The chain employs TRBV7-3 and TRBJ2-3; TRBD2 aligns across 11 bases. Germline V gene sequence: CDR1 SGHTA, CDR2 FQGTGA. This CDR3 comprises 14 residues. V shed 5 bases, J shed 10 bases, and the junction held 8 bases outside the gene matches. CDR3 amino acids: CASSPTTSGEAQYF. In DNA, the CDR3 is TGTGCCAGCAGCCCCACGACTAGCGGGGAGGCGCAGTATTTT.

This clone was detected only a few times. The chain uses TRBV14 and TRBJ2-7; D is ambiguous. Trimming removed 4 bases from V and 6 bases from J, with 19 bases in between. Germline assignment: CDR1 SGHDN and CDR2 FVKESK. The CDR3 extends over 15 amino acids. The CDR3 sequence: CASSPTLGFRSEQYF. The DNA of the CDR3 is TGTGCCAGCAGCCCAACTCTTGGGTTCCGGAGCGAGCAGTACTTC. The whole variable domain, filled in from reference TRBV14 and TRBJ2-7, reads EAGVTQFPSHSVIEKGQTVTLRCDPISGHDNLYWYRRVMGKEIKFLLHFVKESKQDESGMPNNRFLAERTGGTYSTLKVQPAELEDSGVYFCASSPTLGFRSEQYFGPGTRLTVT.

J is TRBJ2-1 and V is TRBV21-1; the table gives TRBD2 as D, unverified against the DNA. TRBV21-1 is noted as a pseudogene. The CDR3 runs 14 residues. The CDR3 DNA sequence: TGTGCCAGCAGCAAAGAGCGGGAGGGCTATGAGCAGTTCTTC. It is translated as CASSKEREGYEQFF.

This clone was counted once. J is TRBJ2-2 and V is TRBV30; tentative D call: TRBD1 (5 bases). V was clipped by 7 bases and J by 1 base, with 13 bases between them. The CDR3 has 14 residues. Germline V gives CDR1 GTSNPN, CDR2 SVGIG (reference sequence). Here the CDR3 reads CASSDTMNTGELFF. CDR3 nucleotides: TGTGCCTCCTCGGACACCATGAACACCGGGGAGCTGTTTTTT.

Note on this clone: At one of its ends the junction is not consistent with the germline gene, which may arise from a read error. The chain combines TRBV7-9 with TRBJ1-5; D perhaps matches TRBD1 (5 bases). Germline CDR1 and CDR2: SEHNR and FQNEAQ (reference sequence). CDR3 length: 15 residues. The CDR3 here is CSSSLAGRVNQPQHF. DNA for the CDR3: TGTTCCAGCAGCTTAGCGGGCAGGGTGAATCAGCCCCAGCATTTT.

The rearrangement links TRBV10-2 to TRBJ2-1, with TRBD2 identical over 8 bases. The germline V gene has CDR1 WSHSY and CDR2 SAAADI. With V trimmed by 6 bases and J by 9 bases, 10 bases remained unmatched. This CDR3 spans 14 amino acids. In nucleotides, the CDR3 is TGCGCCAGCAGGACGAGCGGGAGTAAGAGTGAGCAGTTCTTC. Translation: CASRTSGSKSEQFF.

This chain connects TRBV7-9 to TRBJ1-1; D gene unclear. There are 14 residues in the CDR3. V shed 5 bases and J shed 2 bases, with 12 bases lying between them. Germline V gene sequence: CDR1 SEHNR, CDR2 FQNEAQ (reference sequence). The CDR3 region is CASSLEGDNTEAFF. For the CDR3, the DNA is TGTGCCAGCAGCCTGGAGGGAGATAACACTGAAGCTTTCTTT. The variable domain in full, completed from reference TRBV7-9 and TRBJ1-1, reads DTGVSQNPRHKITKRGQNVTFRCDPISEHNRLYWYRQTLGQGPEFLTYFQNEAQLEKSRLLSDRFSAERPKGSFSTLEIQRTEQGDSAMYLCASSLEGDNTEAFFGQGTRLTVV.

This chain joins TRBV29-1 and TRBJ2-5; TRBD1 matches 7 bases. The CDR3 has 13 residues. Trimming took 8 bases from V and 7 from J; bases not matched to a gene: 13. From germline, CDR1 is SQVTM and CDR2 ANQGSEA. The CDR3 region has the DNA TGCAGCTCCGGGACAGCGTCCAGGGGGACCCAGTACTTC. The encoded protein is CSSGTASRGTQYF.

The genes are TRBV29-1 and TRBJ1-2, with D perhaps TRBD1 (5 bases). Trimming pared 1 base from V and 6 bases from J, leaving 18 bases between. Germline assignment: CDR1 SQVTM and CDR2 ANQGSEA. This CDR3 has 15 amino acids. CDR3: CSVEGEPGGEHGYTF. Here the CDR3 DNA reads TGCAGCGTTGAAGGGGAACCGGGAGGGGAACATGGCTACACCTTC.

The chain recombines TRBV30 with TRBJ1-1; D is perhaps TRBD1 (6 bases). Germline V gene lookup returns CDR1 GTSNPN and CDR2 SVGIG (reference sequence). Trimming cost V 0 bases and J 11 bases, with 16 bases left between them. The CDR3 runs to 13 residues. As DNA, the CDR3 is TGTGCCTGGAGTGTAGGGGGGGGGATCGGGGCTTTCTTT. As protein: CAWSVGGGIGAFF.

The V and J genes are TRBV11-2 and TRBJ2-7, with 9 positions matching TRBD2. The CDR3 has 14 residues. The V gene end was trimmed by 2 bases and the J gene end by 7 bases; junction bases not matched to a gene: 6. Germline CDR1 and CDR2: SGHAT and FQNNGV. CDR3: CASSLMIAGEEQYF. The CDR3 DNA follows: TGTGCCAGCAGCTTAATGATAGCGGGGGAGGAGCAGTACTTC.

V and J are TRBV14 and TRBJ2-1; the match to TRBD1 covers 9 bases. Germline-derived CDR1 and CDR2 are SGHDN and FVKESK. The CDR3 consists of 15 residues. J was trimmed by 8 bases and V by 4 bases; bases with no gene match: 9. The CDR3 loop reads CASSRPGQGIYEQFF. The CDR3 bases are TGTGCCAGCAGCCGCCCGGGACAGGGAATCTATGAGCAGTTCTTC.

The J gene is TRBJ2-1, the V gene TRBV19; 7 bases are a match to TRBD1. V lost 4 bases and J lost 6; bases outside the gene matches: 9. The CDR3 runs 15 residues. CDR1 and CDR2 from the germline V gene are LNHDA and SQIVND (reference sequence). CDR3 bases: TGTGCCAGTAGTAGACCCGGGACAGCGATCAATGAGCAGTTCTTC. Translation: CASSRPGTAINEQFF.

This clone was seen a single time. The genes are TRBV5-6 and TRBJ1-1; no firm D call. The germline CDR1 and CDR2 sequences are SGHDT and YYEEEE. The V end was cut by 0 bases, the J end by 0 bases, with 9 bases between. This CDR3 region has 15 residues. CDR3 residues: CASSLEAPMNTEAFF. CDR3 coding DNA: TGTGCCAGCAGCTTGGAAGCCCCGATGAACACTGAAGCTTTCTTT.

This chain connects TRBV5-6 to TRBJ2-3, with a possible D match to TRBD1 (6 bases). Trimming took off 2 bases at V and 1 base at J, with 14 bases between the two ends. CDR3 length: 16 residues. CDR1 SGHDT and CDR2 YYEEEE come from the germline V gene. This CDR3 is CASSFRGTARTDTQYF. The CDR3 DNA reads as TGTGCCAGCAGCTTTAGGGGGACGGCGCGCACAGATACGCAGTATTTT.

This chain connects TRBV5-1 to TRBJ1-1, with 7 bases identical to TRBD1. V trimming: 3 bases; J trimming: 4 bases; junction bases outside the gene matches: 6. The CDR3 is 14 residues long. Germline V gene sequence: CDR1 SGHRS, CDR2 YFSETQ. The CDR3 DNA follows: TGCGCCAGCAGCTACTCGGGGGACAGCACTGAAGCTTTCTTT. Translation: CASSYSGDSTEAFF.

This clone was found a few times. The chain joins TRBV9 to TRBJ1-1, with D uncertain. V was trimmed by 2 bases and J by 0 bases, leaving 8 bases between them. The CDR3 contains 14 residues. Germline V lookup: CDR1 SGDLS, CDR2 YYNGEE. The CDR3 nucleotides read TGTGCCAGCAGCGTTCAGCGATTGAACACTGAAGCTTTCTTT. It codes for CASSVQRLNTEAFF.

This chain links TRBV21-1 with TRBJ1-5; the table's D call TRBD1 went unverified against the DNA. TRBV21-1 is recorded as a pseudogene. CDR3 length: 11 amino acids. The CDR3 is CAKTPYQPQHF. The CDR3 nucleotides are TGTGCCAAGACACCCTATCAGCCCCAGCATTTT.

The chain joins TRBV27 to TRBJ2-7; the D gene is possibly TRBD2 (5 bases). Germline V lookup: CDR1 MNHEY, CDR2 SMNVEV (reference sequence). This CDR3 has 15 residues. V was pared by 2 bases and J by 1 base, with 12 bases between. The CDR3 DNA reads as TGTGCCAGCAGTTTAGGCCCCGGACTTTCCTACGAGCAGTACTTC. The encoded protein is CASSLGPGLSYEQYF.

This chain joins TRBV10-3 and TRBJ1-2; 10 bases fit TRBD1. Germline V gene lookup returns CDR1 ENHRY and CDR2 SYGVKD. This CDR3 spans 14 amino acids. Trimming removed 7 bases from V and 8 bases from J; junction bases left unmatched: 10. This CDR3 is CAINPGQGWSGYTF. The DNA for the CDR3 is TGTGCCATCAACCCGGGACAGGGGTGGTCCGGCTACACCTTC.

The V gene is TRBV7-9, the J gene TRBJ2-5, with D possibly being TRBD2 (6 bases). Germline V gives CDR1 SEHNR, CDR2 FQNEAQ (reference sequence). Trimming removed 11 bases from V and 5 bases from J, with 15 bases in between. CDR3 length equals 12 residues. CDR3 bases: TGTGCCTGGGGGGAGGAAAGGGAGACCCAGTACTTC. As protein: CAWGEERETQYF.

The chain combines TRBV27 with TRBJ1-1; D ambiguous. Deletions cut 4 bases from V and 2 bases from J, with 8 bases between. CDR1 MNHEY and CDR2 SMNVEV come from the germline V gene (reference sequence). The CDR3 loop spans 13 amino acids. The CDR3 nucleotides read TGTGCCAGCAGTTGGCAGGTTAACACTGAAGCTTTCTTT. This translates into CASSWQVNTEAFF.

The V call is TRBV7-8, the J call TRBJ1-5; 12 bases match TRBD1. V shed 5 bases and J 6 bases; nucleotides not matched to a gene: 8. The length of the CDR3 is 16 residues. Germline values: CDR1 SGHVS, CDR2 FQNEAQ. This CDR3 is CASSQRDRGQGQPQHF. As DNA, the CDR3 is TGTGCCAGCAGCCAAAGGGACAGGGGGCAGGGTCAGCCCCAGCATTTT.

The chain combines TRBV15 with TRBJ2-7, with 9 bases matching TRBD2. Germline V gives CDR1 LNHNV, CDR2 YYDKDF (reference sequence). This CDR3 is 16 amino acids long. After removal of 3 bases from V and 1 base from J, the junction contained 7 bases not matched to a gene. CDR3 region: CATSSFRSGGSYEQYF. DNA for the CDR3: TGTGCCACCAGCAGTTTCCGGAGCGGGGGGTCCTACGAGCAGTACTTC.

The gene calls are TRBV14 and TRBJ1-2; D not resolved. Germline V gene lookup returns CDR1 SGHDN and CDR2 FVKESK. CDR3 length: 13 amino acids. The V and J ends lost 4 bases and 2 bases respectively, with 8 bases between them. Here the CDR3 reads CASSLEANYGYTF. Here the CDR3 DNA reads TGTGCCAGCAGCCTGGAGGCGAACTATGGCTACACCTTC.

The chain uses TRBV28 and TRBJ2-3; a possible D gene is TRBD2 (6 bases). The CDR3 has 15 residues. The V and J ends lost 6 bases and 2 bases respectively, with 15 bases between them. The V gene's germline CDR1 is MDHEN and CDR2 SYDVKM. The CDR3 DNA reads TGTGCCAGCAGCCCTACTAGCCCCATCACAGATACGCAGTATTTT. The encoded protein is CASSPTSPITDTQYF.